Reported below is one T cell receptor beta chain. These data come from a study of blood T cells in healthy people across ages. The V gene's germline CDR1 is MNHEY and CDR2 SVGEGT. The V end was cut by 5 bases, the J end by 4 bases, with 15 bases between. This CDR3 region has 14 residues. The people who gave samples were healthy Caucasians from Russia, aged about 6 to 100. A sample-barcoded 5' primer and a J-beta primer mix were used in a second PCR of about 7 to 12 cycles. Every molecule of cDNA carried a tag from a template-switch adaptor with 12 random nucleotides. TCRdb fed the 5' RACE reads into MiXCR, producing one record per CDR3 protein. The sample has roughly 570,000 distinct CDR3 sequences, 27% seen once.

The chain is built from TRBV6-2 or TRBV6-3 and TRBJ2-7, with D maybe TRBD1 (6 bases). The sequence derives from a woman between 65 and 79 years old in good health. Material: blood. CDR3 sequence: CASSNPGTPYEQYF. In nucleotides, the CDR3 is TGTGCCAGCAGTAATCCCGGGACACCGTACGAGCAGTACTTC.